Below are 27 T cell receptor beta chains sequenced from a single sample in a study of T cells in Graves' hyperthyroidism and ophthalmopathy. The CDR3 regions of TCR beta were amplified from RNA transcripts. Researchers ran a first-round RT-PCR on the TCR CDR3 using the HTBI primer set. MiXCR was run by TCRdb on the multiplex PCR reads, yielding one entry per CDR3 protein. The sample yields a few hundred thousand distinct CDR3 sequences, roughly 22% seen once. Sequencing was carried out using blood. These receptors all stem from a woman in her 70s with Graves' ophthalmopathy.

The rearrangement uses TRBV20-1 and TRBJ2-7, with 7 bases identical to TRBD2. The CDR3 runs 15 residues. Germline V gives CDR1 DFQATT, CDR2 SNEGSKA (reference sequence). V lost 1 base to trimming and J lost 6 bases; unmatched junction nucleotides: 12. Here the CDR3 reads CSARGAGTKWSEQYF. The CDR3 region has the DNA TGCAGTGCTAGAGGGGCCGGGACTAAATGGTCCGAGCAGTACTTC.

The chain couples TRBV11-3 to TRBJ1-3; D gene unclear. The CDR3 runs to 12 residues. Germline V gene data show CDR1 as SGHNT and CDR2 as YENEEA. Trimming took off 7 bases at V and 3 bases at J, with 7 bases between the two ends. The CDR3 region has the DNA TGTGCCAGCAACCGGCATGGAAACACCATATATTTT. It yields the protein CASNRHGNTIYF.

This clonotype appeared many times. This CDR3 is CASSPRETEAFF. The CDR3 nucleotides read TGTGCCAGCTCTCCTCGCGAGACTGAAGCTTTCTTT. This chain links TRBV2 with TRBJ1-1; D gene ambiguous. Germline CDR1 reads SNHLY; CDR2 reads FYNNEI. This CDR3 has 12 residues. The V gene lost 8 bases and the J gene lost 5 bases, with 12 bases spanning the gap.

This clonotype was seen ten or more times. This chain joins TRBV12-3 or TRBV12-4 and TRBJ1-1, with D uncertain. Trimming removed 2 bases at V and 1 base at J, with 5 bases between. The CDR3 spans 13 residues. CDR3 in DNA: TGTGCCAGCAGTTTACTCCAGAACACTGAAGCTTTCTTT. Residues: CASSLLQNTEAFF.

This clonotype was seen ten or more times. The rearrangement joins TRBV12-3 or TRBV12-4 to TRBJ1-1, with D uncertain. V lost 5 bases and J 5 bases, leaving 21 bases between the germline ends. The CDR3 is 16 amino acids. The CDR3 loop reads CASSPYPGRRRTEAFF. The DNA of the CDR3 is TGTGCCAGCAGTCCCTACCCCGGACGGAGGAGGACTGAAGCTTTCTTT.

This clonotype was counted at least ten times. The chain joins TRBV28 to TRBJ2-3; D may be TRBD1 or TRBD2 (5 bases each). The CDR3 has 15 residues. Trimming took off 6 bases at V and 1 base at J, with 14 bases between the two ends. Looked up from germline, CDR1 is MDHEN and CDR2 is SYDVKM. CDR3 sequence reads: CASRRGGLGTDTQYF. The CDR3, as DNA: TGTGCCAGCAGGAGGGGCGGCTTGGGCACAGATACGCAGTATTTT. Together with reference TRBV28 and TRBJ2-3, the CDR3 gives the full variable domain: DVKVTQSSRYLVKRTGEKVFLECVQDMDHENMFWYRQDPGLGLRLIYFSYDVKMKEKGDIPEGYSVSREKKERFSLILESASTNQTSMYLCASRRGGLGTDTQYFGPGTRLTVL.

Ten or more counts support this clonotype. This sequence joins TRBV30 and TRBJ1-1, with a possible D match to TRBD1 (5 bases). This CDR3 is 13 amino acids long. Trimming took off 5 bases at V and 2 bases at J, with 12 bases between the two ends. CDR1 and CDR2 from the germline V gene are GTSNPN and SVGIG (reference sequence). CDR3 loop: CAWGAGPNTEAFF. DNA of the CDR3: TGTGCCTGGGGGGCGGGTCCCAACACTGAAGCTTTCTTT. Full variable domain (remainder filled in from reference TRBV30 and TRBJ1-1): SQTIHQWPATLVQPVGSPLSLECTVEGTSNPNLYWYRQAAGRGLQLLFYSVGIGQISSEVPQNLSASRPQDRQFILSSKKLLLSDSGFYLCAWGAGPNTEAFFGQGTRLTVV.

In this sample, this clonotype turned up a few times. The V gene is TRBV29-1, the J gene TRBJ2-5, with 7 bases that match TRBD2. The CDR3 is 14 amino acids. Per the germline V gene, CDR1 is SQVTM and CDR2 is ANQGSEA. J gave up 1 base and V 1 base, and 3 bases lay outside the gene matches. The CDR3: CSVEGEGPQETQYF. CDR3 in DNA: TGCAGCGTTGAAGGGGAGGGCCCCCAAGAGACCCAGTACTTC.

This chain joins TRBV5-1 and TRBJ1-2; D perhaps matches TRBD1 (5 bases). This CDR3 spans 14 amino acids. Per germline, CDR1 SGHRS and CDR2 YFSETQ. Trimming took off 3 bases at V and 2 bases at J, with 11 bases between the two ends. CDR3 in amino acids: CASSSGAGNYGYTF. CDR3 DNA sequence: TGCGCCAGCAGCTCTGGGGCAGGGAACTATGGCTACACCTTC.

This clonotype turned up a few times. The chain links TRBV27 to TRBJ1-5; no definite D call. CDR3 length: 14 amino acids. V lost 0 bases to trimming and J lost 8 bases, with 11 bases between them. The germline V gene has CDR1 MNHEY and CDR2 SMNVEV (reference sequence). CDR3 region: CASSLSPSAKPQHF. As DNA, the CDR3 is TGTGCCAGCAGTTTATCGCCTTCGGCAAAGCCCCAGCATTTT.

The gene calls are TRBV3-1 and TRBJ1-1; D unresolved. The length of the CDR3 is 17 residues. V dropped 4 bases and J dropped 1 base, with 19 bases sitting between them. Germline V lookup: CDR1 LGHDT, CDR2 YNNKEL (reference sequence). The CDR3 region is CASSPIPLDTTNTEAFF. The CDR3 bases are TGTGCCAGCAGCCCGATCCCCCTCGACACGACGAACACTGAAGCTTTCTTT.

The chain carries TRBV3-1 and TRBJ2-5; 11 bases are shared with TRBD2. V shed 2 bases, J shed 4 bases, and the junction held 6 bases outside the gene matches. Germline V gene sequence: CDR1 LGHDT, CDR2 YNNKEL (reference sequence). The CDR3 is made up of 16 amino acids. This chain's CDR3 is CASSQPPLAGAETQYF. CDR3 nucleotide sequence: TGTGCCAGCAGCCAACCCCCACTAGCGGGAGCAGAGACCCAGTACTTC.

The chain combines TRBV12-3 or TRBV12-4 with TRBJ2-3; 10 positions match TRBD2. V lost 6 bases, J lost 4 bases, and 1 base stayed unmatched. The CDR3 contains 13 residues. The CDR3 loop is CASRTSGSDTQYF. The CDR3 region has the DNA TGTGCCAGCAGGACTAGCGGGTCAGATACGCAGTATTTT.

This clonotype is a singleton in its sample. The J gene is TRBJ2-2, the V gene TRBV20-1; 10 nucleotides agree with TRBD2. Trimming at V came to 3 bases and at J to 4 bases, leaving 5 bases not matched to a gene. Germline CDR1 and CDR2: DFQATT and SNEGSKA (reference sequence). The CDR3 is made up of 15 amino acids. The CDR3 is CSASSSGRVTGELFF. The CDR3 DNA is TGCAGTGCTAGTTCCAGCGGGAGGGTCACCGGGGAGCTGTTTTTT.

This clonotype came up a few times. The V call is TRBV30, the J call TRBJ1-1; D remains unclear. The CDR3 length is 12 residues. The V gene lost 7 bases and the J gene lost 3 bases, with 12 bases spanning the gap. In germline, CDR1 is GTSNPN, CDR2 SVGIG (reference sequence). The CDR3 spells CASARADTEAFF. Here the CDR3 DNA reads TGTGCCTCAGCCAGAGCGGACACTGAAGCTTTCTTT.

This clonotype was seen only a few times. The chain carries TRBV19 and TRBJ1-2; D is uncertain. The V gene lost 5 bases and the J gene lost 0 bases, with 16 bases spanning the gap. The CDR3 contains 16 residues. Germline V gene sequence: CDR1 LNHDA, CDR2 SQIVND (reference sequence). The CDR3 spells CASSERAGLSNYGYTF. The CDR3 region has the DNA TGTGCCAGTAGTGAGAGGGCAGGCCTTTCTAACTATGGCTACACCTTC.

This clonotype was observed a handful of times. V is TRBV7-2 and J is TRBJ1-2, with no clear D. Germline V lookup: CDR1 SGHTA, CDR2 FQGNSA. Trimming cost V 3 bases and J 6 bases, with 11 bases left between them. This CDR3 has 13 residues. As DNA, the CDR3 is TGTGCCAGCAGCTTTTCCTCGCATAATGGCTACACCTTC. It codes for CASSFSSHNGYTF.

This clonotype has at least ten counts. The chain carries TRBV11-3 and TRBJ2-7, with TRBD1 as a possible D gene (5 bases). Trimming removed 6 bases at V and 4 bases at J, with 13 bases between. Per germline, CDR1 SGHNT and CDR2 YENEEA. This CDR3 has 13 amino acids. In DNA form, the CDR3 reads TGTGCCAGCAGTTTGGGGCCACTGTACGAGCAGTACTTC. Its protein product is CASSLGPLYEQYF.

This clonotype was picked up a small number of times. The genes are TRBV10-1 and TRBJ2-7; the D is unclear. The V and J ends lost 4 bases and 6 bases respectively, with 13 bases between them. In germline, CDR1 is WNHNN, CDR2 SYGVQD (reference sequence). The CDR3 is made up of 13 amino acids. Here the CDR3 reads CASSVPGSFEQYF. DNA of the CDR3: TGCGCCAGCAGTGTTCCTGGGTCTTTCGAGCAGTACTTC.

This rearrangement joins TRBV24-1 to TRBJ1-2; 8 nucleotides align to TRBD1. CDR3 size: 15 residues. Germline-derived CDR1 and CDR2 are KGHDR and SFDVKD. J was trimmed by 6 bases and V by 8 bases; bases with no gene match: 13. The CDR3 here is CATKAGGAGFDGYTF. In nucleotides, the CDR3 is TGTGCCACCAAGGCAGGGGGCGCAGGGTTCGATGGCTACACCTTC.

At least ten counts were recorded for this clonotype. The genes are TRBV11-2 and TRBJ1-1, with D unresolved. The V and J ends lost 0 bases and 1 base respectively, with 9 bases between them. The CDR3 has 15 amino acids. CDR1 SGHAT and CDR2 FQNNGV come from the germline V gene. In nucleotides, the CDR3 is TGTGCCAGCAGCTTAGATCAACTTGAGAACACTGAAGCTTTCTTT. Its protein is CASSLDQLENTEAFF.

This clonotype was seen only a few times. The genes are TRBV6-5 and TRBJ1-1, with a possible D match to TRBD1 (5 bases). CDR3 size: 15 residues. The V gene lost 1 base and the J gene lost 1 base, with 10 bases spanning the gap. Germline-derived CDR1 and CDR2 are MNHEY and SVGAGI. The CDR3 DNA reads TGTGCCAGCAGTTACTTTCAGGGTTCGAACACTGAAGCTTTCTTT. This translates into CASSYFQGSNTEAFF.

This clonotype came up many times. The genes are TRBV6-1 and TRBJ1-1; unclear D gene. Deletions cut 1 base from V and 6 bases from J, with 9 bases between. Germline V gene sequence: CDR1 MNHNS, CDR2 SASEGT. CDR3 length: 13 residues. The CDR3 nucleotides read TGTGCCAGCAGTGAAGTGAGGTACTCTGAAGCTTTCTTT. Encoded protein: CASSEVRYSEAFF.

The chain uses TRBV19 and TRBJ1-5; D is uncertain. CDR1 is LNHDA, CDR2 SQIVND, per germline (reference sequence). V was cut by 3 bases and J by 3 bases, with 12 bases left in between. The CDR3 contains 15 residues. For the CDR3, the DNA is TGTGCCAGTAGTATTTTTGGTCAGTTCAATCAGCCCCAGCATTTT. It codes for CASSIFGQFNQPQHF.

The chain employs TRBV2 and TRBJ1-6; D unclear. Trimming took 3 bases from V and 0 from J, leaving 12 bases between them. The CDR3 runs 17 residues. Germline V gene data show CDR1 as SNHLY and CDR2 as FYNNEI. The CDR3 reads CASSDRSRGSYNSPLHF. The CDR3 bases are TGTGCCAGCAGTGACAGGAGCCGAGGCTCCTATAATTCACCCCTCCACTTT.

The table lists this clonotype with a few counts. The chain employs TRBV20-1 and TRBJ1-1; the match to TRBD1 covers 8 bases. With 3 bases clipped from V and 1 base from J, the junction kept 7 bases outside the gene matches. The V gene's germline CDR1 is DFQATT and CDR2 SNEGSKA (reference sequence). This CDR3 contains 15 residues. The CDR3 region is CSARDSGQGNTEAFF. DNA of the CDR3: TGCAGTGCTAGGGACTCTGGACAGGGGAACACTGAAGCTTTCTTT.

The rearrangement uses TRBV10-3 and TRBJ1-2; 7 positions agree with TRBD1. With V trimmed by 6 bases and J by 0 bases, 7 bases remained unmatched. The CDR3 is 15 amino acids. Germline V gene sequence: CDR1 ENHRY, CDR2 SYGVKD. The CDR3 nucleotides read TGTGCCATCAGCGGCAGGGGGACCTCTAACTATGGCTACACCTTC. It translates to CAISGRGTSNYGYTF.